The clone carrying this T cell receptor beta chain has at least ten counts. This entry belongs to a study of T cells in Graves' hyperthyroidism and ophthalmopathy. TCR beta CDR3 region amplification was performed from RNA transcripts. First-round RT-PCR targeting the TCR CDR3 was performed with the HTBI primer set. A single record per CDR3 protein comes from TCRdb applying MiXCR to the multiplex PCR reads. The table records 450,000 to 650,000 distinct CDR3 sequences, roughly 17% of them present only once. The TCR originated in a woman in her late teens or twenties with Graves' ophthalmopathy. The sequenced sample was blood.

CDR3 sequence: CASSYHAGLYEQYF. Written as DNA, the CDR3 is TGTGCCAGCAGCTACCACGCGGGACTCTACGAGCAGTACTTC. This sequence joins TRBV6-1 and TRBJ2-7, with D possibly being TRBD2 (6 bases). Germline V gives CDR1 MNHNS, CDR2 SASEGT. Trimming left V 6 bases short and J 3 bases short, with 15 bases between. The CDR3 extends over 14 amino acids.